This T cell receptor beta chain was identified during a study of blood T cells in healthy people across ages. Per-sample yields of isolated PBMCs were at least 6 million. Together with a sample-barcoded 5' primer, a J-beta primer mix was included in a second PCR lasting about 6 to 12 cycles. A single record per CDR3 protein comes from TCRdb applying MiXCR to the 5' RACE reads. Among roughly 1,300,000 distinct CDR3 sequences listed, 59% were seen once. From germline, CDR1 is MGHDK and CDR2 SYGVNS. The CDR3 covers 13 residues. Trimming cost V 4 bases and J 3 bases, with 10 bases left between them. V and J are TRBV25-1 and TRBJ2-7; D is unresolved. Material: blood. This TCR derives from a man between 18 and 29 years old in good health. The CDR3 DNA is TGTGCCAGCAGTGCCGCCTGGCACTACGAGCAGTACTTC. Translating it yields CASSAAWHYEQYF.